The 11 T cell receptor beta chains below were found in one sample sequenced in a study of cytomegalovirus exposure and HLA in healthy donors. Primers: 60 Vbeta forward and 13 Jbeta reverse. This table comes from immunoSEQ multiplex PCR, and its TCRdb copy is limited to in-frame clones, with some not included. The sample includes around 150,000 clones, nearly 80% of them seen just once. Sequencing was carried out using PBMCs. The receptors were gathered from a male donor in good health and CMV-seronegative.

Here the CDR3 reads CASRESKTDTQYF. The CDR3 DNA follows: TGTGCCAGCAGAGAGTCGAAGACAGATACGCAGTATTTT. The V call is TRBV6-6, the J call TRBJ2-3; D remains unclear. The CDR3 contains 13 residues. The V end was cut by 6 bases, the J end by 3 bases, with 10 bases between. The germline gives CDR1 MNHNY, CDR2 SVGAGI (reference sequence).

V and J are TRBV7-3 and TRBJ2-3, with 10 bases identical to TRBD2. The CDR3 is 15 amino acids. Germline CDR1 and CDR2: SGHTA and FQGTGA. V shed 5 bases and J 3 bases; nucleotides not matched to a gene: 5. CDR3 amino acids: CASSLSGGITDTQYF. CDR3 DNA: TGTGCCAGCAGCCTTAGCGGGGGGATTACAGATACGCAGTATTTT.

CDR3 DNA: TGTGCCAGCAGTTTAAAGACAGGGGCGAAGAAAGATACGCAGTATTTT. Amino acid sequence: CASSLKTGAKKDTQYF. The chain combines TRBV27 with TRBJ2-3; 8 bases match TRBD1. After removal of 2 bases from V and 5 bases from J, the junction contained 9 bases not matched to a gene. This CDR3 has 16 residues. Germline loops: CDR1 MNHEY, CDR2 SMNVEV (reference sequence).

The gene calls are TRBV6-5 and TRBJ2-2, with D perhaps TRBD1 (5 bases). Trimming removed 2 bases at V and 3 bases at J, with 10 bases between. In germline, CDR1 is MNHEY, CDR2 SVGAGI. The CDR3 extends over 15 amino acids. CDR3 protein: CASSYQQVDTGELFF. Written as DNA, the CDR3 is TGTGCCAGCAGTTACCAACAGGTGGACACCGGGGAGCTGTTTTTT.

This clone was found a few times. This CDR3 is CASSWGQGGSPLHF. The CDR3 bases are TGTGCCAGCAGTTGGGGACAGGGAGGCTCACCCCTCCACTTT. V gene TRBV6-5 combines with J gene TRBJ1-6, with TRBD1 matching over 9 bases. CDR1 MNHEY and CDR2 SVGAGI come from the germline V gene. CDR3 length: 14 amino acids. Losses at the gene ends were 4 bases for V and 10 bases for J; bases not matched to a gene: 5.

The genes are TRBV2 and TRBJ2-7; TRBD1 aligns across 8 bases. CDR3 length: 18 amino acids. Unmatched junction bases numbered 14, after V lost 0 bases and J lost 4 bases. Germline lookup yields CDR1 SNHLY and CDR2 FYNNEI. The CDR3 DNA follows: TGTGCCAGCAGTGAAGCGCCACGGGGCCAGGGGGCGCGGTACGAGCAGTACTTC. It yields the protein CASSEAPRGQGARYEQYF.

This clone was seen just once. The chain couples TRBV7-2 to TRBJ2-6; D unresolved. The V and J ends lost 7 bases and 0 bases respectively, with 10 bases between them. The length of the CDR3 is 15 residues. Germline CDR1 is SGHTA and CDR2 is FQGNSA. This CDR3 reads CASKSRSSGANVLTF. CDR3 DNA: TGTGCCAGCAAGAGTCGGAGCTCTGGGGCCAACGTCCTGACTTTC.

The chain couples TRBV30 to TRBJ2-7; 8 bases align to TRBD1. V dropped 5 bases and J dropped 4; count of bases not matched to a gene: 7. The CDR3 extends over 13 amino acids. From germline, CDR1 is GTSNPN and CDR2 SVGIG (reference sequence). The CDR3 DNA reads as TGTGCCTGGGTCGGACAGGGTCTATACGAGCAGTACTTC. As protein: CAWVGQGLYEQYF.

The chain joins TRBV6-5 to TRBJ2-5; 8 bases are shared with TRBD2. Trimming removed 7 bases from V and 5 bases from J; junction bases left unmatched: 9. The germline V gene has CDR1 MNHEY and CDR2 SVGAGI. The CDR3 runs 14 residues. DNA of the CDR3: TGTGCCAGCACCCCCGGGGGGGGTTGGGAGACCCAGTACTTC. It yields the protein CASTPGGGWETQYF.

The chain recombines TRBV27 with TRBJ1-2; TRBD1 is a possible D gene (6 bases). The CDR3 loop spans 12 amino acids. Trimming shortened V by 6 bases and J by 3 bases, and 8 bases separated the two germline ends. Looked up from germline, CDR1 is MNHEY and CDR2 is SMNVEV (reference sequence). In DNA, the CDR3 is TGTGCCAGCAGGACAGGAGACTATGGCTACACCTTC. Translating gives CASRTGDYGYTF.

This chain uses TRBV27 with TRBJ2-7; 8 bases are a match to TRBD1. This CDR3 contains 14 residues. Losses at the gene ends were 5 bases for V and 6 bases for J; bases not matched to a gene: 9. The germline gives CDR1 MNHEY, CDR2 SMNVEV (reference sequence). CDR3 protein: CASSHGQGSVEQYF. Here the CDR3 DNA reads TGTGCCAGCAGTCACGGACAGGGTTCCGTCGAGCAGTACTTC.